A single sample gave rise to the 13 T cell receptor beta chains below, sequenced in a study of molecular identifiers for immune sequencing clone quantification. TCRdb re-derived calls from the PCR reads in MiXCR, one entry per CDR3 protein. The data contain around 470,000 distinct CDR3 sequences, about 26% of them singletons. The sample comprised naive CD8+ T cells from blood, with Jurkat cell RNA spiked in. The subset denotes: FACS-sorted CD8+CD4-CCR7+CD45RA+ naive T cells. These receptors were taken from a human donor in good health. Some libraries in this study had Jurkat cell RNA spiked in.

This clonotype was recorded many times. This chain joins TRBV29-1 and TRBJ2-3; 8 bases are a match to TRBD1. The CDR3 contains 15 residues. Losses at the gene ends were 3 bases for V and 6 bases for J; bases not matched to a gene: 11. Germline CDR1 and CDR2: SQVTM and ANQGSEA. The CDR3, as DNA: TGCAGCGTTGATTCGAGGGACAGGCCTGGGGATACGCAGTATTTT. Protein: CSVDSRDRPGDTQYF.

The CDR3 spells CASSYQQGIGETQYF. DNA of the CDR3: TGTGCCAGCAGTTACCAACAGGGGATCGGGGAGACCCAGTACTTC. The chain carries TRBV27 and TRBJ2-5; 7 bases map to TRBD1. Germline CDR1 MNHEY, CDR2 SMNVEV (reference sequence). J lost 5 bases, V lost 4 bases, and 10 bases had no gene match. This CDR3 is 15 amino acids long.

Comment on this clonotype: A much larger clone lies a single base off, so this may be a read error. Given the absence of the conserved phenylalanine or tryptophan at the CDR3 end, a read error is likely. The V and J genes are TRBV20-1 and TRBJ2-7; 11 bases are shared with TRBD2. The V gene's germline CDR1 is DFQATT and CDR2 SNEGSKA (reference sequence). The CDR3 is 17 residues long. With 5 bases clipped from V and 2 bases from J, the junction kept 14 bases outside the gene matches. Here the CDR3 DNA reads TGCAGTGCTCCACCCGGGGCTAGCGGGAGGATACCCTACGAGCAGTACTAC. Its translation is CSAPPGASGRIPYEQYY.

The V gene is TRBV25-1, the J gene TRBJ2-7; D remains unclear. Germline loops: CDR1 MGHDK, CDR2 SYGVNS. V gave up 2 bases and J gave up 0 bases, with 8 bases separating them. The CDR3 is made up of 14 amino acids. CDR3 loop: CASSELDASYEQYF. CDR3 bases: TGTGCCAGCAGTGAACTGGACGCCTCCTACGAGCAGTACTTC.

V gene TRBV12-3 or TRBV12-4 combines with J gene TRBJ2-7; D is possibly TRBD1 (5 bases). The CDR3 sequence is 15 residues long. Trimming shortened V by 3 bases and J by 0 bases, and 12 bases separated the two germline ends. CDR3 DNA: TGTGCCAGCAGTTTCTCAGGGCAGAGCTCCTACGAGCAGTACTTC. Its protein product is CASSFSGQSSYEQYF.

V gene TRBV20-1 combines with J gene TRBJ1-5; D remains unclear. The CDR3 length is 16 residues. Germline values: CDR1 DFQATT, CDR2 SNEGSKA (reference sequence). Between the trimmed V and J ends, which lost 0 bases and 3 bases, there was a span of 15 bases. The CDR3: CSARDLRTAVNQPQHF. For the CDR3, the DNA is TGCAGTGCTAGAGACCTCCGGACGGCAGTCAATCAGCCCCAGCATTTT.

V usage is TRBV6-6 and J usage is TRBJ2-1; D unresolved. The germline gives CDR1 MNHNY, CDR2 SVGAGI (reference sequence). The ends were cut back, 6 bases at V and 0 bases at J, with 9 bases in the middle. The CDR3 runs 14 residues. The DNA for the CDR3 is TGTGCCAGCAGGGTGGAATCCTCCTACAATGAGCAGTTCTTC. The encoded protein is CASRVESSYNEQFF.

The table lists this clonotype with a few counts. This chain links TRBV12-3 or TRBV12-4 with TRBJ2-5, with D possibly being TRBD2 (6 bases). The CDR3 sequence is 14 residues long. Between the trimmed V and J ends, which lost 7 bases and 1 base, there was a span of 13 bases. CDR3 DNA sequence: TGTGCCAGCACCATGGAGGGGACCCAAGAGACCCAGTACTTC. The encoded protein is CASTMEGTQETQYF.

The chain has TRBV7-9 and TRBJ2-7, with 9 bases matching TRBD1. The CDR3 is 17 residues long. In germline, CDR1 is SEHNR, CDR2 FQNEAQ (reference sequence). Trimming took 0 bases from V and 2 from J; bases not matched to a gene: 8. The CDR3 is CASSLAVGQGSTYEQYF. CDR3 DNA sequence: TGTGCCAGCAGCTTAGCAGTTGGACAGGGGTCCACCTACGAGCAGTACTTC. Based on the CDR3 plus reference TRBV7-9 and TRBJ2-7, the full variable domain is DTGVSQNPRHKITKRGQNVTFRCDPISEHNRLYWYRQTLGQGPEFLTYFQNEAQLEKSRLLSDRFSAERPKGSFSTLEIQRTEQGDSAMYLCASSLAVGQGSTYEQYFGPGTRLTVT.

This clonotype was picked up one time. The chain uses TRBV27 and TRBJ1-5; D is unclear. Trimming shortened V by 6 bases and J by 4 bases, and 16 bases separated the two germline ends. The CDR3 is 15 residues long. CDR1 is MNHEY, CDR2 SMNVEV, per germline (reference sequence). The CDR3 sequence: CASSHSAMGNQPQHF. As DNA, the CDR3 is TGTGCCAGCAGCCACAGTGCGATGGGAAATCAGCCCCAGCATTTT.

The rearrangement uses TRBV10-3 and TRBJ1-1; D remains unclear. CDR3 length equals 13 residues. In germline, CDR1 is ENHRY, CDR2 SYGVKD. The V end was cut by 3 bases, the J end by 6 bases, with 11 bases between. The CDR3 loop is CAISEFATPEAFF. In DNA form, the CDR3 reads TGTGCCATCAGTGAATTCGCTACCCCTGAAGCTTTCTTT.

About this clonotype itself: This may be a read error, as it is one base from a much larger clone. The chain links TRBV7-2 to TRBJ2-7; D unresolved. Germline V lookup: CDR1 SGHTA, CDR2 FQGNSA. V was clipped by 0 bases and J by 3 bases, with 9 bases between them. The CDR3 loop spans 14 amino acids. CDR3: CASSLATDHYEQYF. The CDR3 region has the DNA TGTGCCAGCAGCTTAGCCACGGACCACTACGAGCAGTACTTC.

The sample holds many counts of this clonotype. The rearrangement joins TRBV7-8 to TRBJ2-3; D unclear. The CDR3 is made up of 16 amino acids. The germline V gene encodes CDR1 SGHVS and CDR2 FQNEAQ. Trimming shortened V by 1 base and J by 0 bases, and 11 bases separated the two germline ends. The chain's CDR3 is CASSLVGYFSTDTQYF. The CDR3 nucleotides read TGTGCCAGCAGCTTAGTCGGGTATTTTAGCACAGATACGCAGTATTTT. The whole variable domain, remainder taken from reference TRBV7-8 and TRBJ2-3, is GAGVSQSPRYKVAKRGQDVALRCDPISGHVSLFWYQQALGQGPEFLTYFQNEAQLDKSGLPSDRFFAERPEGSVSTLKIQRTQQEDSAVYLCASSLVGYFSTDTQYFGPGTRLTVL.